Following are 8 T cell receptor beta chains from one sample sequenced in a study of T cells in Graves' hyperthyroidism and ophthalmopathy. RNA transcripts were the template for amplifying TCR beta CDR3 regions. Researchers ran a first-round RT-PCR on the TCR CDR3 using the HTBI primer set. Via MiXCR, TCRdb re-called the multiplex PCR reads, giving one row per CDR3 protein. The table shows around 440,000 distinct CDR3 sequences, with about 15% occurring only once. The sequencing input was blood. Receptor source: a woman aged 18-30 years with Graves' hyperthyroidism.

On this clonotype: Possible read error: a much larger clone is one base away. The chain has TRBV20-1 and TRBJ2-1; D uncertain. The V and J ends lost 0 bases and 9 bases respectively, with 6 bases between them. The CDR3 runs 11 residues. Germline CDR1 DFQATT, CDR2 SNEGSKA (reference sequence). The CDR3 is CSARDISEQFF. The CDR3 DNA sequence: TGCAGTGCTAGAGATATAAGTGAGCAGTTCTTC.

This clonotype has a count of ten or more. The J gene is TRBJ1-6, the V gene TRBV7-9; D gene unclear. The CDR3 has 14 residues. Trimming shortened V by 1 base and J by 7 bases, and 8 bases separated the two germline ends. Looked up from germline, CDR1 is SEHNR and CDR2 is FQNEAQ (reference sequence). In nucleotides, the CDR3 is TGTGCCAGCAGCTTAGGCCAGACCAATTCACCCCTCCACTTT. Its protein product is CASSLGQTNSPLHF.

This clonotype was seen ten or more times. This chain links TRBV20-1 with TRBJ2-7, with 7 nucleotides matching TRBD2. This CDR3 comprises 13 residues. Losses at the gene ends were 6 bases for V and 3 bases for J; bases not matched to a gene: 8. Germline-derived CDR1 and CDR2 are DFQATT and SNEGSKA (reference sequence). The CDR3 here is CSALRASGYEQYF. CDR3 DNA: TGCAGTGCCTTAAGGGCTAGCGGCTACGAGCAGTACTTC.

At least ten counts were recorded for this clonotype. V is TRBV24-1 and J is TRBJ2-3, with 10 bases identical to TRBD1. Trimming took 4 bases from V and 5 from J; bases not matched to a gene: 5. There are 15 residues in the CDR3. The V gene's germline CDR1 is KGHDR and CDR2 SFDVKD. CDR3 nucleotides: TGTGCCACCAGTGACGGGACAGGGGTGGAAGATACGCAGTATTTT. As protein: CATSDGTGVEDTQYF.

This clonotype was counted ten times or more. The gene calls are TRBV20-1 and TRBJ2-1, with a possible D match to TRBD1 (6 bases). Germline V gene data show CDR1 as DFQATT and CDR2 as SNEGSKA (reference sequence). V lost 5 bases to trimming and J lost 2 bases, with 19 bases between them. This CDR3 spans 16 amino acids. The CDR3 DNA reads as TGCAGTGCTCTCCCTAGAGGGGGACACACCTACAATGAGCAGTTCTTC. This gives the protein CSALPRGGHTYNEQFF.

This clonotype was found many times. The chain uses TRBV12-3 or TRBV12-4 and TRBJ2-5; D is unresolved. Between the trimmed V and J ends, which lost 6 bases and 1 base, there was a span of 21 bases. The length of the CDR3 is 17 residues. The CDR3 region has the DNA TGTGCCAGCAGCCAAGCACGAACTTTCCGCATCCAAGAGACCCAGTACTTC. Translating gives CASSQARTFRIQETQYF.

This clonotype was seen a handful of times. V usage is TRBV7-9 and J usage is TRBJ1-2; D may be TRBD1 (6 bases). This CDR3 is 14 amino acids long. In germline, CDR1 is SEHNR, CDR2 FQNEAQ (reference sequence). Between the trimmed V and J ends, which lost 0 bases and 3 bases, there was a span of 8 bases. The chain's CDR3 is CASSLATGDYGYTF. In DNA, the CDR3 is TGTGCCAGCAGCTTAGCGACAGGTGACTATGGCTACACCTTC. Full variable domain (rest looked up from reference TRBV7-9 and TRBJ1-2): DTGVSQNPRHKITKRGQNVTFRCDPISEHNRLYWYRQTLGQGPEFLTYFQNEAQLEKSRLLSDRFSAERPKGSFSTLEIQRTEQGDSAMYLCASSLATGDYGYTFGSGTRLTVV.

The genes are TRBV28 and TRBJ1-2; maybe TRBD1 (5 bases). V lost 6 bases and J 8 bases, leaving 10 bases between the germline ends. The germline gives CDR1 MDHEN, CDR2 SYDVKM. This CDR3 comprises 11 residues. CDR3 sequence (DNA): TGTGCCAGCAGAATTCGGGACGGCTACACCTTC. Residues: CASRIRDGYTF.